This TCR beta chain was obtained from a study of blood T cell repertoires in COVID-19. The wider study: Sample material is recorded as cDNA or gDNA derived from T cells, B-cell-depleted T cells, or PBMCs.

This clone has only one observation. After removal of 4 bases from V and 5 bases from J, the junction contained 9 bases not matched to a gene. Germline CDR1 and CDR2: SGHVS and FNYEAQ. This CDR3 spans 15 amino acids. Sequencing used immunoSEQ multiplex PCR; TCRdb keeps in-frame clones, though not all of them. Found here are 110,000 to 150,000 clones, 88% of them singletons; the top ten hold about 1.7%. The chain carries TRBV7-6 and TRBJ2-5, with 8 bases that match TRBD1. The source material was peripheral blood. The TCR sequence derives from a man between 65 and 85 years old with acute or convalescent COVID-19. DNA of the CDR3: TGTGCCAGCAGCTCCATTCAGGGGGCAGGGGAGACCCAGTACTTC. It specifies CASSSIQGAGETQYF.